This T cell receptor beta chain was identified during a study of cytomegalovirus exposure and HLA in healthy donors. Whole-study findings and limits: The study put 150 to 200 TCR beta chains on its list as cytomegalovirus-associated.

This clone appeared a single time. As yet, its antigen is unknown. CDR1 and CDR2 from the germline V gene are LGHNA and YNFKEQ. The CDR3 contains 14 residues. Trimming pared 4 bases from V and 5 bases from J, leaving 14 bases between. Produced via immunoSEQ multiplex PCR; TCRdb's table is partial and in-frame only. The sample carries under 75,000 clones, roughly 95% recorded once. Material: PBMCs. This sequence was found in a woman aged 18-29 years in good health and CMV-seronegative. The chain has TRBV4-2 and TRBJ2-5, with TRBD2 as a possible D gene (5 bases). Here the CDR3 reads CASSPNGPGETQYF. CDR3 bases: TGTGCCAGCAGCCCAAACGGCCCGGGGGAGACCCAGTACTTC.